This TCR beta chain comes out of a study of CD4 T cells in relation to SARS-CoV-2 and coronaviruses. Study as a whole: PBMCs were cultured with antigen for over nine days before TCR beta sequencing.

Unexposed donor CD4+ T cells date from about 2011-2018, before the COVID-19 pandemic. Isolation of CD4+ T cells took place after nine to ten days in culture. Cells permitting, SARS-CoV-2 S/N and four cold-coronavirus spikes were tested on unexposed-donor CD4+ T cells. PBMCs were plated at two million per well in IL-2-containing medium. Concerning this clone itself: Its antigen remains unknown.

CDR1 and CDR2 (germline): SGHAT, FQNNGV. The CDR3 covers 14 residues. The ends were cut back, 1 base at V and 1 base at J, with 7 bases in the middle. The study, taken as a whole, reports: Crossreactivity was assessed only for spike protein, not other viral proteins.

Assay: immunoSEQ multiplex PCR; the TCRdb copy retains only in-frame clones and omits some. The sample lists under 20,000 clones, roughly 81% seen once, with 20% to 25% in the top ten. Sequencing used CD4+ T cells from PBMCs, cultured in vitro. The sequence came from a human donor in good health. The gene calls are TRBV11-2 and TRBJ1-1, with D hard to call. The CDR3 reads CASSLVAGNTEAFF. The CDR3 DNA reads as TGTGCCAGCAGCTTAGTTGCAGGGAACACTGAAGCTTTCTTT.